The count of the clone carrying this T cell receptor beta chain is one. This sample was included in a study of shared clonotypes between healthy human individuals. Deep level was the assay's run setting. Sequenced by immunoSEQ multiplex PCR; TCRdb stores in-frame clones only, minus some. The sample records around 600,000 clones, about 95% being singletons. CD8 cells classed as naive were CD45RO-negative and positively selected for CCR7, excluding terminally differentiated effector memory CD45RA+ cells. Material: naive CD8+ T cells sorted from blood. The receptor was derived from a woman in her twenties or thirties in good health.

CDR3 amino acids: CASSIDAEGKETQYF. In DNA, the CDR3 is TGTGCCAGTAGTATAGATGCGGAAGGTAAAGAGACCCAGTACTTC. The rearrangement joins TRBV19 to TRBJ2-5; D is undetermined. V lost 0 bases and J 3 bases, leaving 11 bases between the germline ends. The CDR3 has 15 residues. CDR1 LNHDA and CDR2 SQIVND come from the germline V gene (reference sequence).